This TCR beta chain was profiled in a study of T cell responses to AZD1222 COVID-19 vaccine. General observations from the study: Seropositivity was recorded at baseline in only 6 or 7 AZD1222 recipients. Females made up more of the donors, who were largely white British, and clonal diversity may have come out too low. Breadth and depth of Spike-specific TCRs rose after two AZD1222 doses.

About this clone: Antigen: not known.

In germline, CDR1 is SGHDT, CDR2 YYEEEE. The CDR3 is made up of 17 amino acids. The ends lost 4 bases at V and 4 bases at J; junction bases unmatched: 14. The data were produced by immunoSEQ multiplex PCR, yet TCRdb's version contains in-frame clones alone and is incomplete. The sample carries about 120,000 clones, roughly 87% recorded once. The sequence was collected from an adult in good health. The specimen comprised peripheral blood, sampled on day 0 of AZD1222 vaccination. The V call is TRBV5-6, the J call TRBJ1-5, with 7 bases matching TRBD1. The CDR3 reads CASSNTGRGLLNQPQHF. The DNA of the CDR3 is TGTGCCAGCAGCAACACCGGGAGGGGGCTTCTGAATCAGCCCCAGCATTTT.